A single sample is the source of the 18 T cell receptor beta chains below, sequenced in a study of beta chain features in type 1 diabetes. The entirety of the isolated RNA underwent reverse transcription, so expressed TCRB transcripts were sequenced. The assay was immunoSEQ multiplex PCR, and TCRdb's table has in-frame clones only and misses some. Of roughly 610,000 clones listed, roughly 16% were seen once; the top ten hold approximately 0.087%. Sample: naive CD4+ T cells from blood. The receptor set was obtained from a man aged 18 to 30 in good health.

This clone occurred a few times. At the DNA level, this CDR3 is encoded by other sequences in the same sample as well. The J gene is TRBJ2-6, the V gene TRBV28; D remains ambiguous. V was cut by 3 bases and J by 1 base, with 4 bases left in between. This CDR3 is 14 amino acids long. CDR1 MDHEN and CDR2 SYDVKM come from the germline V gene. CDR3 sequence (DNA): TGTGCCAGCAGTTTCTCGTCTGGGGCCAACGTCCTGACTTTC. This translates into CASSFSSGANVLTF.

The CDR3 reads CASTVTSGTYEQYF. CDR3 nucleotides: TGTGCCAGCACGGTTACTAGCGGGACCTACGAGCAGTACTTC. The J gene is TRBJ2-7, the V gene TRBV6-6, with TRBD2 matching 10 bases. This CDR3 has 14 amino acids. CDR1 and CDR2 (germline): MNHNY, SVGAGI (reference sequence). V was pared by 7 bases and J by 2 bases, with 5 bases of the junction left unmatched.

The CDR3 DNA reads TGTGCCAGCAGCTTAAGCCCAGGGACGGGCGGCTACACCTTC. Its translation is CASSLSPGTGGYTF. The J gene is TRBJ1-2, the V gene TRBV7-3, with a weak D call TRBD1 (5 bases). V gave up 1 base and J gave up 8 bases, with 14 bases separating them. Germline CDR1 reads SGHTA; CDR2 reads FQGTGA. The CDR3 runs 14 residues.

The V call is TRBV25-1, the J call TRBJ2-2; D is ambiguous. The CDR3 spans 15 residues. CDR1 is MGHDK, CDR2 SYGVNS, per germline. V lost 3 bases and J lost 4, with 12 bases in between. The CDR3 DNA is TGTGCCAGCAGTGATCCTAAGGGCTCCACCGGGGAGCTGTTTTTT. This codes for CASSDPKGSTGELFF.

The table lists this clone with a few counts. The chain couples TRBV21-1 to TRBJ2-7; the table names TRBD1, a call not compared with the DNA. TRBV21-1 is recorded as a pseudogene. The CDR3 is 17 amino acids. CDR3: CASSLQGHQSHSYEQYF. Here the CDR3 DNA reads TGTGCCAGCAGCTTACAGGGACATCAATCCCACTCCTACGAGCAGTACTTC.

This clone was seen more than once but under ten times. This rearrangement joins TRBV4-3 to TRBJ2-3; TRBD2 aligns across 7 bases. The J segment lost 0 bases and the V segment lost 3 bases, leaving 6 bases of the junction unmatched. Germline values: CDR1 LGHNA, CDR2 YSLEER. The CDR3 loop spans 16 amino acids. CDR3 amino acids: CASSHFMRGSTDTQYF. The CDR3, as DNA: TGCGCCAGCAGCCACTTTATGCGGGGGAGCACAGATACGCAGTATTTT.

Only a few counts were recorded for this clone. CDR3 sequence reads: CASSYDRQETQYF. As DNA, the CDR3 is TGCGCCAGCAGCTATGACAGACAAGAGACCCAGTACTTC. V is TRBV5-1 and J is TRBJ2-5; possibly TRBD1 for D (5 bases). Trimming removed 3 bases at V and 2 bases at J, with 8 bases between. This CDR3 has 13 residues. CDR1 and CDR2 from the germline V gene are SGHRS and YFSETQ.

This chain uses TRBV7-2 with TRBJ2-5, with D possibly matching TRBD2 (6 bases). V was pared by 4 bases and J by 12 bases, with 27 bases between. CDR1 and CDR2 (germline): SGHTA, FQGNSA. This CDR3 has 16 amino acids. CDR3 sequence reads: CASSSLGGPRPSGEYF. The CDR3 nucleotides are TGTGCCAGCAGCTCTCTTGGGGGACCCAGGCCGTCGGGGGAGTACTTC.

This clone was counted between two and nine times. J is TRBJ2-7 and V is TRBV18; D gene uncertain. Germline CDR1 is KGHSH and CDR2 is LQKENI. The CDR3 is 12 amino acids. V was clipped by 0 bases and J by 4 bases, with 4 bases between them. CDR3 nucleotide sequence: TGTGCCAGCTCACCACCGGCATACGAGCAGTACTTC. This translates into CASSPPAYEQYF.

This clone appeared a few times. The V and J genes are TRBV7-2 and TRBJ1-2, with TRBD1 identical over 8 bases. Germline V gene data show CDR1 as SGHTA and CDR2 as FQGNSA. There are 15 residues in the CDR3. The J segment lost 4 bases and the V segment lost 4 bases, leaving 8 bases of the junction unmatched. The CDR3 loop is CASSSRLTGVYGYTF. The CDR3 nucleotides read TGTGCCAGCAGCTCCCGCCTGACAGGGGTCTATGGCTACACCTTC.

This chain connects TRBV28 to TRBJ2-7; TRBD1 matches at 8 bases. This CDR3 comprises 14 residues. Germline V gene data show CDR1 as MDHEN and CDR2 as SYDVKM. Unmatched junction bases numbered 3, after V lost 2 bases and J lost 3 bases. CDR3: CASSLTRGLYEQYF. For the CDR3, the DNA is TGTGCCAGCAGTTTAACCAGGGGGCTCTACGAGCAGTACTTC.

This clone was detected a few times. The chain employs TRBV25-1 and TRBJ2-7; TRBD1 agrees at 8 bases. CDR1 is MGHDK, CDR2 SYGVNS, per germline. The CDR3 runs to 12 residues. Unmatched junction bases numbered 1, after V lost 4 bases and J lost 5 bases. CDR3 DNA sequence: TGTGCCAGCAGTGGGACAGGGAACGAGCAGTACTTC. Protein sequence: CASSGTGNEQYF.

The chain couples TRBV29-1 to TRBJ1-2; maybe TRBD1 (6 bases). Germline V lookup: CDR1 SQVTM, CDR2 ANQGSEA. This CDR3 comprises 15 residues. Deletions cut 4 bases from V and 2 bases from J, with 17 bases between. In DNA form, the CDR3 reads TGCAGCGTTGGTCCCGGGACAACCATGAACTATGGCTACACCTTC. It yields the protein CSVGPGTTMNYGYTF.

This clone has a handful of counts. This rearrangement joins TRBV30 to TRBJ1-2, with D uncertain. The CDR3 sequence is 13 residues long. V was cut by 0 bases and J by 7 bases, with 12 bases left in between. Per germline, CDR1 GTSNPN and CDR2 SVGIG (reference sequence). In nucleotides, the CDR3 is TGTGCCTGGAGTGTTGGGGTTATATCTGGCTACACCTTC. This sequence encodes CAWSVGVISGYTF.

The chain links TRBV9 to TRBJ2-7; 8 nucleotides match TRBD1. CDR1 is SGDLS and CDR2 is YYNGEE in the germline V gene. This CDR3 has 16 amino acids. J lost 2 bases, V lost 4 bases, and 11 bases had no gene match. This CDR3 is CASSPYDRGITYEQYF. As DNA, the CDR3 is TGTGCCAGCAGCCCCTATGACAGGGGAATTACCTACGAGCAGTACTTC.

There are a few counts of this clone. The chain links TRBV28 to TRBJ1-4; tentatively, D is TRBD1 (5 bases). The CDR3 is 12 amino acids. The V gene lost 6 bases and the J gene lost 12 bases, with 14 bases spanning the gap. Germline V gives CDR1 MDHEN, CDR2 SYDVKM. CDR3 nucleotide sequence: TGTGCCAGCAGCCGGTCCCAGGGAGAACTGTTTTTT. Encoded protein: CASSRSQGELFF.

The rearrangement joins TRBV29-1 to TRBJ2-5; D not resolved. CDR1 and CDR2 from the germline V gene are SQVTM and ANQGSEA. The CDR3 spans 16 residues. Trimming took off 1 base at V and 4 bases at J, with 19 bases between the two ends. The CDR3 protein is CSVEAAGVGLIETQYF. CDR3 nucleotide sequence: TGCAGCGTTGAAGCGGCAGGCGTGGGTTTGATAGAGACCCAGTACTTC.

Concerning this clone itself: This sample also contains other DNA sequences that code for the same CDR3. The chain combines TRBV7-2 with TRBJ1-2; D remains ambiguous. V was cut by 5 bases and J by 5 bases, with 9 bases left in between. Per germline, CDR1 SGHTA and CDR2 FQGNSA. This CDR3 has 12 residues. The chain's CDR3 is CASSPTGYGYTF. In DNA form, the CDR3 reads TGTGCCAGCAGCCCGACGGGGTATGGCTACACCTTC.